This section outlines one TCR beta chain sequence together with its context. The target antigen is unknown. The data belong to a study of OX40 agonist ivuxolimab in advanced cancers. About the study: Dosing consisted of intravenous ivuxolimab at 0.01 to 10 mg/kg every 2 weeks. Enrolled patients in dose escalation had cancers that were hepatocellular carcinoma, melanoma, renal cell or head and neck cancer.

This CDR3 is 15 amino acids long. The ends were cut back, 7 bases at V and 0 bases at J, with 13 bases in the middle. The germline gives CDR1 SNHLY, CDR2 FYNNEI. Findings and caveats of the study: Expanded clones were, on average, more numerous in CD8+ T cells than in CD4+.

Repertoires were generated with immunoSEQ multiplex PCR, while TCRdb's copy carries only in-frame clones and drops some. The sample yields approximately 14,000 clones, about 80% seen once. The sequence derives from an adult with an advanced solid tumor such as melanoma, head and neck, liver or kidney cancer. Sample: CD4+ or CD8+ T cells sorted from blood, taken in a trial of the OX40 agonist ivuxolimab. This chain connects TRBV2 to TRBJ1-3; no definite D call. CDR3 DNA: TGTGCCAGCAACGGGAGACAAAGCTCTGGAAACACCATATATTTT. Protein sequence: CASNGRQSSGNTIYF.